Shown below are 24 T cell receptor beta chains from a single sample sequenced in a study of CD4 T cells in relation to SARS-CoV-2 and coronaviruses. Clones were read by immunoSEQ multiplex PCR, and TCRdb kept only the in-frame ones, dropping some. The sample carries approximately 60,000 clones, under 95% recorded once. Sequencing input: naive CD4+ T cells from PBMCs. The subset denotes: naive CD4+ T cells isolated by negative enrichment. The receptor set was obtained from an adult with COVID-19.

This clone occurred a few times. V gene TRBV9 combines with J gene TRBJ2-2; 9 bases align to TRBD2. The CDR3 runs to 18 residues. V lost 2 bases and J lost 8; bases outside the gene matches: 16. CDR1 is SGDLS and CDR2 is YYNGEE in the germline V gene. The CDR3 bases are TGTGCCAGCAGCGTCGCGTCCGGCGGGAGGGCCCAGGGGGGGGAGCTGTTTTTT. Protein sequence: CASSVASGGRAQGGELFF.

This chain uses TRBV5-1 with TRBJ2-3, with 9 nucleotides matching TRBD2. The junction had 14 bases not matched to a gene; V was cut back by 4 bases and J by 5 bases. The CDR3 sequence is 17 residues long. Germline V CDR1 and CDR2: SGHRS, YFSETQ. For the CDR3, the DNA is TGCGCCAGCAGCCCCAGCCTCCTAGCGGGACAGCGAGATACGCAGTATTTT. Encoded protein: CASSPSLLAGQRDTQYF.

V gene TRBV13 combines with J gene TRBJ2-5; 9 bases match TRBD2. Trimming cost V 4 bases and J 5 bases; bases outside gene matches: 8. Germline V gene lookup returns CDR1 PRHDT and CDR2 FYEKMQ (reference sequence). CDR3 size: 15 residues. CDR3 sequence (DNA): TGTGCCAGCAGCTCCCGGGGACTAGCAGGGGAGACCCAGTACTTC. Translating it yields CASSSRGLAGETQYF. Using reference TRBV13 and TRBJ2-5 for the parts outside the CDR3, the full variable domain is AAGVIQSPRHLIKEKRETATLKCYPIPRHDTVYWYQQGPGQDPQFLISFYEKMQSDKGSIPDRFSAQQFSDYHSELNMSSLELGDSALYFCASSSRGLAGETQYFGPGTRLLVL.

The rearrangement links TRBV30 to TRBJ2-5, with D possibly TRBD2 on 6 matching bases. The V gene lost 1 base and the J gene lost 4 bases, with 7 bases spanning the gap. Germline loops: CDR1 GTSNPN, CDR2 SVGIG (reference sequence). The CDR3 runs to 12 residues. CDR3 coding DNA: TGTGCCTGGAGTGCGGGAGCAGAGACCCAGTACTTC. The encoded protein is CAWSAGAETQYF.

This clone was seen a few times. The chain has TRBV4-1 and TRBJ1-3; D is unresolved. CDR1 MGHRA and CDR2 YSYEKL come from the germline V gene. The CDR3 runs 14 residues. Trimming pared 4 bases from V and 0 bases from J, leaving 7 bases between. The CDR3 DNA sequence: TGCGCCAGCAGCCTTCCAAGCTCTGGAAACACCATATATTTT. It codes for CASSLPSSGNTIYF.

The CDR3 nucleotides read TGTGCCAGTAGTATAGCCCTCGCTAAAATACTAACCAATGAGCAGTTCTTC. Its translation: CASSIALAKILTNEQFF. This rearrangement joins TRBV19 to TRBJ2-1; no clear D. Germline lookup yields CDR1 LNHDA and CDR2 SQIVND (reference sequence). This CDR3 region has 17 residues. The V gene lost 1 base and the J gene lost 6 bases, with 19 bases spanning the gap.

The rearrangement joins TRBV3-1 (or the pseudogene TRBV3-2) to TRBJ2-3; D ambiguous. V shed 0 bases and J shed 8 bases, with 9 bases lying between them. Germline lookup yields CDR1 LGHDT and CDR2 YNNKEL (reference sequence). The CDR3 sequence is 13 residues long. The CDR3 DNA is TGTGCCAGCAGCCAAGATCCAACAAGTACGCAGTATTTT. It codes for CASSQDPTSTQYF.

The chain couples TRBV5-1 to TRBJ1-2; D gene unclear. V was clipped by 0 bases and J by 0 bases, with 6 bases between them. The CDR3 covers 14 residues. Looked up from germline, CDR1 is SGHRS and CDR2 is YFSETQ. Here the CDR3 reads CASSLEPSNYGYTF. CDR3 sequence (DNA): TGCGCCAGCAGCTTGGAACCCTCTAACTATGGCTACACCTTC.

Only a few counts were recorded for this clone. The genes are TRBV27 and TRBJ1-6; D gene unclear. V gave up 5 bases and J gave up 5 bases, with 4 bases separating them. CDR3 length: 12 residues. Germline CDR1 MNHEY, CDR2 SMNVEV (reference sequence). In DNA form, the CDR3 reads TGTGCCAGCAGTCTAAATAATTCACCCCTCCACTTT. Protein: CASSLNNSPLHF.

The chain recombines TRBV24-1 with TRBJ2-1; D call uncertain. V lost 7 bases to trimming and J lost 3 bases, with 15 bases between them. The CDR3 loop spans 15 amino acids. Germline V gene sequence: CDR1 KGHDR, CDR2 SFDVKD. The CDR3 bases are TGTGCCACCAGGACGAGTGGGCGCGGCTACAATGAGCAGTTCTTC. As protein: CATRTSGRGYNEQFF.

V and J are TRBV5-6 and TRBJ2-3, with 16 bases aligning to TRBD2. J gave up 3 bases and V 1 base, and 2 bases lay outside the gene matches. The germline V gene encodes CDR1 SGHDT and CDR2 YYEEEE. The CDR3 sequence is 17 residues long. For the CDR3, the DNA is TGTGCCAGCAGCTTGAGGGGACTAGCGGGAGGGACAGATACGCAGTATTTT. It codes for CASSLRGLAGGTDTQYF.

The gene calls are TRBV18 and TRBJ2-7, with 9 bases matching TRBD1. Germline V CDR1 and CDR2: KGHSH, LQKENI. This CDR3 is 14 amino acids long. The V segment lost 3 bases and the J segment 2 bases; nucleotides outside the gene matches: 2. The CDR3 DNA reads TGTGCCAGCTCACCGGGACAGGGTCCCTACGAGCAGTACTTC. The encoded protein is CASSPGQGPYEQYF.

The chain recombines TRBV5-3 with TRBJ2-7; weak D call: TRBD2 (5 bases). TRBV5-3 is sorted into the ORF group, with uncertain function. The CDR3 runs 13 residues. Trimming shortened V by 3 bases and J by 3 bases, and 10 bases separated the two germline ends. CDR3 coding DNA: TGTGCCAGAAGCTCGAAAGACTACTACGAGCAGTACTTC. This gives the protein CARSSKDYYEQYF.

This chain joins TRBV6-5 and TRBJ2-1; possible D gene TRBD1, 6 bases. This CDR3 has 14 residues. V lost 8 bases to trimming and J lost 1 base, with 12 bases between them. CDR1 and CDR2 from the germline V gene are MNHEY and SVGAGI. CDR3 amino acids: CASAGTRSYNEQFF. The DNA of the CDR3 is TGTGCCAGCGCCGGGACAAGGTCCTACAATGAGCAGTTCTTC.

This chain links TRBV29-1 with TRBJ2-1; TRBD2 aligns across 9 bases. CDR3 length: 13 residues. The junction had 8 bases not matched to a gene; V was cut back by 5 bases and J by 9 bases. Germline V gene data show CDR1 as SQVTM and CDR2 as ANQGSEA. CDR3 bases: TGCAGCGTTTTAGCGGGAGTTACGTTTGAGCAGTTCTTC. Protein product: CSVLAGVTFEQFF.

This chain connects TRBV7-3 to TRBJ1-3; D remains ambiguous. Germline V gene sequence: CDR1 SGHTA, CDR2 FQGTGA. The CDR3 loop spans 14 amino acids. The germline V and J ends were trimmed by 5 bases and 0 bases, with 8 bases remaining between them. This CDR3 reads CASSQDSSGNTIYF. DNA for the CDR3: TGTGCCAGCAGCCAAGATAGCTCTGGAAACACCATATATTTT.

The chain carries TRBV30 and TRBJ1-5; D unresolved. The germline V gene encodes CDR1 GTSNPN and CDR2 SVGIG (reference sequence). V lost 3 bases and J 4 bases, leaving 10 bases between the germline ends. The CDR3 is made up of 13 amino acids. The CDR3 DNA is TGTGCCTGGAGCTCAGCGGCAAATCAGCCCCAGCATTTT. It translates to CAWSSAANQPQHF.

Comments on this clone: The same CDR3 arises from other DNA sequences in this sample as well. The chain has TRBV28 and TRBJ1-2; TRBD1 might be the D (5 bases). The CDR3 is made up of 11 amino acids. CDR1 MDHEN and CDR2 SYDVKM come from the germline V gene. V lost 5 bases to trimming and J lost 5 bases, with 6 bases between them. CDR3 sequence (DNA): TGTGCCAGCAGTCCAGGGTATGGCTACACCTTC. Translating gives CASSPGYGYTF.

The chain is built from TRBV7-2 and TRBJ2-3; D may correspond to TRBD1 or TRBD2 (5 bases each). The CDR3 is 15 residues long. CDR1 and CDR2 (germline): SGHTA, FQGNSA. V lost 5 bases to trimming and J lost 1 base, with 13 bases between them. DNA of the CDR3: TGTGCCAGCAGCCCCCCCGGGACCCGCACAGATACGCAGTATTTT. Translating gives CASSPPGTRTDTQYF. Full variable domain (rest looked up from reference TRBV7-2 and TRBJ2-3): GAGVSQSPSNKVTEKGKDVELRCDPISGHTALYWYRQSLGQGLEFLIYFQGNSAPDKSGLPSDRFSAERTGGSVSTLTIQRTQQEDSAVYLCASSPPGTRTDTQYFGPGTRLTVL.

CDR3 sequence (DNA): TGTGCCAGCAGTCGTCTCGGACAGGGCACAGATACGCAGTATTTT. As protein: CASSRLGQGTDTQYF. The chain recombines TRBV7-3 with TRBJ2-3, with 7 bases that match TRBD1. V shed 6 bases, J shed 1 base, and the junction held 7 bases outside the gene matches. The germline V gene encodes CDR1 SGHTA and CDR2 FQGTGA. The CDR3 is made up of 15 amino acids. Full variable domain (remainder filled in from reference TRBV7-3 and TRBJ2-3): GAGVSQTPSNKVTEKGKYVELRCDPISGHTALYWYRQSLGQGPEFLIYFQGTGAADDSGLPNDRFFAVRPEGSVSTLKIQRTERGDSAVYLCASSRLGQGTDTQYFGPGTRLTVL.

V is TRBV19 and J is TRBJ2-1, with D possibly being TRBD1 (6 bases). Trimming left V 5 bases short and J 0 bases short, with 14 bases between. CDR1 is LNHDA and CDR2 is SQIVND in the germline V gene (reference sequence). The CDR3 consists of 16 residues. In DNA form, the CDR3 reads TGTGCCAGTAGTGGCCCGACAGGCCGCTCCTACAATGAGCAGTTCTTC. Protein sequence: CASSGPTGRSYNEQFF.

This sequence joins TRBV19 and TRBJ2-3; possible D gene TRBD2, 6 bases. V was pared by 6 bases and J by 4 bases, with 23 bases between. This CDR3 is built from 17 residues. Germline values: CDR1 LNHDA, CDR2 SQIVND (reference sequence). The chain's CDR3 is CASSRRGRQKGADTQYF. CDR3 in DNA: TGTGCCAGTAGCAGGCGGGGACGGCAAAAGGGTGCAGATACGCAGTATTTT.

This chain uses TRBV6-5 with TRBJ1-4, with 7 bases matching TRBD1. CDR1 and CDR2 from the germline V gene are MNHEY and SVGAGI. The V gene end was trimmed by 6 bases and the J gene end by 5 bases; junction bases not matched to a gene: 6. The CDR3 runs 14 residues. CDR3 nucleotides: TGTGCCAGCAGAAGGGACAGACAAAATGAAAAACTGTTTTTT. It encodes CASRRDRQNEKLFF.

This clone showed up just once. V and J are TRBV5-1 and TRBJ2-1; 8 positions match TRBD2. There are 16 residues in the CDR3. Trimming took 6 bases from V and 2 from J; bases not matched to a gene: 10. Germline loops: CDR1 SGHRS, CDR2 YFSETQ. As DNA, the CDR3 is TGCGCCAGCAAAGGGGGATATAGCGGGACCTACAATGAGCAGTTCTTC. Translated, it gives CASKGGYSGTYNEQFF.